Listed below are T cell receptor beta chains from one sample, sequenced in a study of blood T cell repertoires in COVID-19. Here immunoSEQ multiplex PCR was the method, and the copy in TCRdb shows in-frame clones only, minus some. The profile shows over 150,000 clones, 65% to 90% of them singletons. Sequenced material: peripheral blood. The receptors originated from a woman in her sixties with COVID-19, enrolled during active disease. Each CDR3 is given with its conserved first and last residue. A D gene is named only where the DNA matches it firmly. Size values are once, few and many counts, or a class for expanded clones, and some rows have none.

TRBJ2-5 | 15 | once | TRBD2 | TRBV5-1 | TGCGCCAGCAGCTCACTAGCGGGCGAACAAGAGACCCAGTACTTC | CASSSLAGEQETQYF
TRBJ1-1 | 10 | . | . | TRBV20-1 | TGCAGTGCTAGAGACAGAGAAGCTTTCTTT | CSARDREAFF
TRBJ2-1 | 20 | . | TRBD2 | TRBV27 | TGTGCCAGCAGTTTCCGCCTCGGGACTAGCGGGGTCGCGGTAAGGAATGAGCAGTTCTTC | CASSFRLGTSGVAVRNEQFF
TRBJ2-3 | 16 | . | . | TRBV7-7 | TGTGCCAGCAGCCAATTGGGGGGGGCGGTTGGAGATACGCAGTATTTT | CASSQLGGAVGDTQYF
TRBJ1-5 | 15 | . | . | TRBV6-2/TRBV6-3 | TGTGCCAGCAGTTACCCCTCCATTCGGGATCAGCCCCAGCATTTT | CASSYPSIRDQPQHF
TRBJ1-2 | 11 | . | . | TRBV13 | TGTGCCAGCAGCTTAGCGGGACACCGGACCTTC | CASSLAGHRTF
TRBJ2-1 | 14 | . | . | TRBV3-1/TRBV3-2 | TGTGCCAGCAGCCCCTTTAGCGGTCCTTTTGAGCCGTTCTTC | CASSPFSGPFEPFF
TRBJ1-5 | 15 | . | . | TRBV4-1 | TGCGCCAGCAGCCAGAGCCTTGGTAAGTATCAGCCCCAGCATTTT | CASSQSLGKYQPQHF
TRBJ1-2 | 13 | . | TRBD1 | TRBV30 | TGTGCCTGGAGTGGGACAGGAAACTATGGCTACACCTTC | CAWSGTGNYGYTF
TRBJ2-2 | 14 | once | . | TRBV9 | TGTGCCAGCAGCCCTCGACTAGTCGCCGGGGAGCTGTTTTTT | CASSPRLVAGELFF
TRBJ2-7 | 13 | . | TRBD1 | TRBV5-8 | TGTGCCAGCAGGGGACAGTCCGCGGACGAGCAGTACTTC | CASRGQSADEQYF
TRBJ2-7 | 16 | few | TRBD1 | TRBV19 | TGTGCCAGTAGGGACAGGGATCCCAAGAGCTCCTACGAGCAGTACTTC | CASRDRDPKSSYEQYF
TRBJ1-2 | 19 | . | . | TRBV29-1 | TGCAGCGTTGTTGTCACCACGACAGCACTACGTGGCTCCCACTATGACTACACCTTC | CSVVVTTTALRGSHYDYTF
TRBJ2-3 | 16 | . | . | TRBV19 | TGTGCCAGTAGTCTCGGACAGACCTTTAGGATTGACACGCAGTATTTT | CASSLGQTFRIDTQYF
TRBJ1-5 | 16 | once | TRBD1 | TRBV19 | TGTGCCAGTAGTAGGCAGGGGGCGCAAGGAGGTCAGCCCCAGCATTTT | CASSRQGAQGGQPQHF
TRBJ2-2 | 15 | . | . | TRBV19 | TGTGCCAGTAAGGGGTCAGGGCAGAACACCGGGGAGCTGTTTTTT | CASKGSGQNTGELFF
TRBJ2-5 | 15 | . | TRBD2 | TRBV5-1 | TGCGCCAGCAGCCTTAGCGGGGGGGCCGCAGAGACCCAGTACTTC | CASSLSGGAAETQYF
TRBJ2-5 | 16 | few | TRBD2 | TRBV6-2/TRBV6-3 | TGTGCCAGCAGTGACTCCCCGGGGGGAGATAGGGAGACCCAGTACTTC | CASSDSPGGDRETQYF
TRBJ2-1 | 14 | . | . | TRBV5-1 | TGCGCCAGCAGCTTGGGACAGTCCTACAATGAGCAGTTCTTC | CASSLGQSYNEQFF
TRBJ1-2 | 14 | . | TRBD1 | TRBV6-5 | TGTGCCAGCACGCCGGGACAGGGATTTGATGGCTACACCTTC | CASTPGQGFDGYTF
TRBJ2-7 | 15 | . | . | TRBV5-4 | TGTGCCAGCAGCCCAGGTGGCGGGAACTCCTACGAGCAGTACTTC | CASSPGGGNSYEQYF
TRBJ1-2 | 15 | few | TRBD1 | TRBV19 | TGTGCCAGTAGACCTCAGGGGGCGCCCATCTATGGCTACACCTTC | CASRPQGAPIYGYTF
TRBJ1-5 | 15 | . | . | TRBV5-5 | TGTGCCAGCAGCTTGCAGGTCAGCAGCAATCAGCCCCAGCATTTT | CASSLQVSSNQPQHF
TRBJ2-2 | 16 | few | TRBD2 | TRBV9 | TGTGCCAGCAGCGTAGGGCTAGCGGGGGGCCCCGGGGAGCTGTTTTTT | CASSVGLAGGPGELFF